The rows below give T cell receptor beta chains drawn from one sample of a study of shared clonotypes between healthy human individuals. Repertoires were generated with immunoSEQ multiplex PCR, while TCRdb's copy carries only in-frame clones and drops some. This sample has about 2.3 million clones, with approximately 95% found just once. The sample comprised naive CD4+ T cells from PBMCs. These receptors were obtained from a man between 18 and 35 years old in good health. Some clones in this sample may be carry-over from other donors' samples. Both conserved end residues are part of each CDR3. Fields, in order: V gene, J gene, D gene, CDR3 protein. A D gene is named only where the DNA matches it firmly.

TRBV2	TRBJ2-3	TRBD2	CASRGTSSADTQYF
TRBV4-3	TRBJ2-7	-	CASSQAVDYEQYF
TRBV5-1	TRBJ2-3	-	CASSLAGQWDTQYF
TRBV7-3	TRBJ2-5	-	CASSLSGETQYF
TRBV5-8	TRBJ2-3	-	CASSWALFPDTQYF
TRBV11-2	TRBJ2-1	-	CASSLAGLYNEQFF
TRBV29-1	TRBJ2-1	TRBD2	CSVEMGGKNEQFF
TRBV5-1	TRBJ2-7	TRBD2	CASSLVLAGSYEQYF
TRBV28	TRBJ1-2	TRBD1	CASSSPGQGVLYGYTF
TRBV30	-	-	CAWSVTNHEQYF
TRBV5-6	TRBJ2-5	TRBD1	CASSKDRGQETQYF
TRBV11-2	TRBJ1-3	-	CASSLLMTFSSGNTIYF
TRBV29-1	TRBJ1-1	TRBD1	CSVPRTGGWDTEAFF
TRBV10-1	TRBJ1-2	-	CASSEARLNTF
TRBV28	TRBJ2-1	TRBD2	CATLLRGRAYNEQFF
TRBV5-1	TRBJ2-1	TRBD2	CASGAVAGVRNEQFF
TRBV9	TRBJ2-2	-	CASSPRRAGELFF
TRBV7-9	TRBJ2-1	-	CASSSGVAYNEQFF
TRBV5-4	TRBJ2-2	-	CASSRPGELFF
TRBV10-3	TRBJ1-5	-	CAISEQGQANQPQHF
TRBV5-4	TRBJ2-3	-	CASSLEATQYF
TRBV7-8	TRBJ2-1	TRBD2	CASSQGLAGDEQFF
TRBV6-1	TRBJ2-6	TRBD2	CASSEEWGGPGANVLTF
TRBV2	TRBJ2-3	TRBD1	CASSDILRQGKTYF
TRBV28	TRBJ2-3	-	CASSFGQGKDTQYF
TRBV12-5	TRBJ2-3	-	CASGLAGTDTQYF
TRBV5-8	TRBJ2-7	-	CASSLGPARGSYEQYF
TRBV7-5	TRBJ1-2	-	CVRRPRSFYGYTF